This TCR beta chain is drawn from a study of response to subunit inactivated influenza vaccine. This clonotype was detected many times. MiXCR was run by TCRdb on the RT-PCR reads, yielding one entry per CDR3 protein. Here the sample spans hundreds of thousands of distinct CDR3 sequences, around a fifth being singletons. CDR1 is MNHEY and CDR2 is SMNVEV in the germline V gene (reference sequence). The CDR3 is made up of 13 amino acids. The junction had 1 base not matched to a gene; V was cut back by 2 bases and J by 5 bases. The chain has TRBV27 and TRBJ1-1; 8 bases line up with TRBD1. The starting material was PBMCs from blood, obtained less than 22 months after vaccination. The TCR comes from a man aged 50-75 years who received an inactivated influenza vaccine. In DNA form, the CDR3 reads TGTGCCAGCAGTTTACAGGGGGCAACTGAAGCTTTCTTT. The encoded protein is CASSLQGATEAFF.